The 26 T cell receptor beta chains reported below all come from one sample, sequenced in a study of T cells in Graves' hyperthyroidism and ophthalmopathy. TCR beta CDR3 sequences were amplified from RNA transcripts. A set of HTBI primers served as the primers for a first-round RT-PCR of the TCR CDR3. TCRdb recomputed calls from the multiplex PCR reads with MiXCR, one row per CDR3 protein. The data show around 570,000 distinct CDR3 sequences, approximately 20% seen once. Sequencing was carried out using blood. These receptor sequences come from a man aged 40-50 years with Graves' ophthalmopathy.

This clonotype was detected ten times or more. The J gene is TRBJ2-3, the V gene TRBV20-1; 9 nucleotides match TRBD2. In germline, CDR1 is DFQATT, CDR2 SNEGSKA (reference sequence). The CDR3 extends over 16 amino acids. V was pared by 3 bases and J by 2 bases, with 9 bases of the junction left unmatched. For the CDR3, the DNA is TGCAGTGCTAGCCCTCTTGCGGGGGGGCTCACAGATACGCAGTATTTT. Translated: CSASPLAGGLTDTQYF.

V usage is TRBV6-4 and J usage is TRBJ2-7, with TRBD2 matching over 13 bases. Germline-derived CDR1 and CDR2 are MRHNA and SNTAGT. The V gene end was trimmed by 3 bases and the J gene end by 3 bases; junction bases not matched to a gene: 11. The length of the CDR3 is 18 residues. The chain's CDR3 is CASSETSGGPSLRYEQYF. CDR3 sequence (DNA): TGTGCCAGCAGTGAGACTAGCGGGGGGCCTAGCCTTCGCTACGAGCAGTACTTC.

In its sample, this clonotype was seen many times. The CDR3 coding sequence is TGTGCCAGCAGCCCCGGCCGGGCCCCGCAAAGTTCCCGGCAGTTCTTC. Residues: CASSPGRAPQSSRQFF. The gene calls are TRBV7-8 and TRBJ2-1; D remains unclear. The CDR3 loop spans 16 amino acids. Per germline, CDR1 SGHVS and CDR2 FQNEAQ. The V gene lost 5 bases and the J gene lost 12 bases, with 26 bases spanning the gap.

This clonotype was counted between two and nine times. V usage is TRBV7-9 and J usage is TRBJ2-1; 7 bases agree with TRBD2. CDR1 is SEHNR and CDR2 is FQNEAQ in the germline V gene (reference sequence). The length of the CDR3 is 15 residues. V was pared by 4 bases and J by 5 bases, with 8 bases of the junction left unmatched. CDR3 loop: CASSSGTKRNNEQFF. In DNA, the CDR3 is TGTGCCAGCAGCTCGGGGACTAAGAGAAACAATGAGCAGTTCTTC.

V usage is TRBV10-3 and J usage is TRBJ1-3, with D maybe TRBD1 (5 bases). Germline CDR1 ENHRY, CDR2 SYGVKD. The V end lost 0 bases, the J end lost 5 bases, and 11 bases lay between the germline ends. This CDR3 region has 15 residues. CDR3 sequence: CAISESGGRRNTIYF. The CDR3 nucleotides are TGTGCCATCAGTGAGTCTGGGGGAAGACGAAACACCATATATTTT.

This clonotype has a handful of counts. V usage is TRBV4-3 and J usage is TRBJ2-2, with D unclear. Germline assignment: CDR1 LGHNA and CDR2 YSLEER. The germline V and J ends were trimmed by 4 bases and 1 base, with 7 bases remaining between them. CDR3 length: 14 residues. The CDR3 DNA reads TGCGCCAGCAGCCGTCAGGAGAACACCGGGGAGCTGTTTTTT. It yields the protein CASSRQENTGELFF.

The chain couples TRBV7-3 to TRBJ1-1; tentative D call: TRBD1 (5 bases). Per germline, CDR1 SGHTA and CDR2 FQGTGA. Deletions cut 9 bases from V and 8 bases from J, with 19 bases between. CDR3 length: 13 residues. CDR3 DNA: TGTGCCAGTTCCCAGGGATATCGGAGGGAAGCTTTCTTT. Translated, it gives CASSQGYRREAFF.

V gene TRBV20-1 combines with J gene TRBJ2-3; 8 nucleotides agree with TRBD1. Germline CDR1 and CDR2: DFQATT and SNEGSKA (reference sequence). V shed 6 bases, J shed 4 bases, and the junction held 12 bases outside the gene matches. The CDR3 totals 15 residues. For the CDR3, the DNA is TGCAGTGCCAGATCCCGGACAGGGCTCTCAGATACGCAGTATTTT. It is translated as CSARSRTGLSDTQYF.

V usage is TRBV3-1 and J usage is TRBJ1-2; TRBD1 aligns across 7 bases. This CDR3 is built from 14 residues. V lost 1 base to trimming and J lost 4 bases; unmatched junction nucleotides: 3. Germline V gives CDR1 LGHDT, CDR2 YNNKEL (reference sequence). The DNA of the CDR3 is TGTGCCAGCAGCCAAGCTGGACAGGTCTATGGCTACACCTTC. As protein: CASSQAGQVYGYTF.

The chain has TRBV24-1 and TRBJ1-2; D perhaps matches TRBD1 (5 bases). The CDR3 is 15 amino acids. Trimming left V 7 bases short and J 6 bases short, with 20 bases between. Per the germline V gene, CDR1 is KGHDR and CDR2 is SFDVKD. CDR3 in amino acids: CATRIGIGDNDGYTF. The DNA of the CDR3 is TGTGCCACCAGGATTGGGATAGGGGATAATGATGGCTACACCTTC.

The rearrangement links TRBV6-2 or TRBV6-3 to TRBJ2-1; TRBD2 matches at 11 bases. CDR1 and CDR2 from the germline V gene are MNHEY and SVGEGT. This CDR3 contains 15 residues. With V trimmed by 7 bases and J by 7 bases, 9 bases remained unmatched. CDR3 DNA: TGTGCCAGCACCCCACTAGCGGGGGAAATTAATGAGCAGTTCTTC. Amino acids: CASTPLAGEINEQFF.

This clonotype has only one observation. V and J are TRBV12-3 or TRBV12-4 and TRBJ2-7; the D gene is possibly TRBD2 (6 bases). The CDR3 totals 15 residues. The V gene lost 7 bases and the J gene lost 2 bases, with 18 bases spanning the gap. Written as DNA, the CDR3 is TGTGCCAGCACGACTCGTCGGGGGTTCGCCTACGAGCAGTACTTC. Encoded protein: CASTTRRGFAYEQYF.

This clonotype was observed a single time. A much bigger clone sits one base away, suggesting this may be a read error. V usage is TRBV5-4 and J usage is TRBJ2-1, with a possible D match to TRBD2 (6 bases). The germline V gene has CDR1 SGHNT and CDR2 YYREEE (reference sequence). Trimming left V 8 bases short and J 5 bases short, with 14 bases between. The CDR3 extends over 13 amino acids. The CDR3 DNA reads TGTGCCAGTACCGGGAGCCCAAACAATGAGCAGTTCTTC. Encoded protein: CASTGSPNNEQFF. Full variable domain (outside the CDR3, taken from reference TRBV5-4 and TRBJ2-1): ETGVTQSPTHLIKTRGQQVTLRCSSQSGHNTVSWYQQALGQGPQFIFQYYREEENGRGNFPPRFSGLQFPNYSSELNVNALELDDSALYLCASTGSPNNEQFFGPGTRLTVL.

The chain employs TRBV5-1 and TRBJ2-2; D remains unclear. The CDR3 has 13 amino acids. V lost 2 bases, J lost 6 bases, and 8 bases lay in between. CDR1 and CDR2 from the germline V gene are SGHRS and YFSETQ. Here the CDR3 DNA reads TGCGCCAGCAGCTTTTCTCGGCCCGGGGAGCTGTTTTTT. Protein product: CASSFSRPGELFF. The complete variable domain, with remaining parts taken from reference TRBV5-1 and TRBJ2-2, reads KAGVTQTPRYLIKTRGQQVTLSCSPISGHRSVSWYQQTPGQGLQFLFEYFSETQRNKGNFPGRFSGRQFSNSRSEMNVSTLELGDSALYLCASSFSRPGELFFGEGSRLTVL.

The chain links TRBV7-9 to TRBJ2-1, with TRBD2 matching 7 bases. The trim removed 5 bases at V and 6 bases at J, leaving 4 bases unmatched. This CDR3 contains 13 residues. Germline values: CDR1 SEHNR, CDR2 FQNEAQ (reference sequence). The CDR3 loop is CASSPGLVNEQFF. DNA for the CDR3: TGTGCCAGCAGCCCCGGACTAGTCAATGAGCAGTTCTTC.

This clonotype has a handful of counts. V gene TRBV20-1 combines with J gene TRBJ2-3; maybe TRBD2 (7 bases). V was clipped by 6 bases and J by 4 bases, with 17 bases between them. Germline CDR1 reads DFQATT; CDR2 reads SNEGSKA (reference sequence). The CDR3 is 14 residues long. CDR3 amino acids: CSAPRGGLADTQYF. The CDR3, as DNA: TGCAGTGCCCCAAGGGGGGGCCTGGCAGATACGCAGTATTTT.

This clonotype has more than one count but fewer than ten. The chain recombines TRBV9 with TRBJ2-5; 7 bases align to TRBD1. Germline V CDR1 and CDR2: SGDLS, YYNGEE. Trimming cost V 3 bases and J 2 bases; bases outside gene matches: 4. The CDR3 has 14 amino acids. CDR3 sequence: CASSETGQQETQYF. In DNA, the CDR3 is TGTGCCAGCAGCGAAACGGGACAGCAAGAGACCCAGTACTTC.

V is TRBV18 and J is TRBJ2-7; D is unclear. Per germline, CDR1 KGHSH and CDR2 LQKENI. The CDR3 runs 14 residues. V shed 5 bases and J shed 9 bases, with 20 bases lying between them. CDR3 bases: TGTGCCAGCTCAAGGAACCGGGTCACTCAAGGGCAGTACTTC. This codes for CASSRNRVTQGQYF. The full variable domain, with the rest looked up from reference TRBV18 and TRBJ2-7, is NAGVMQNPRHLVRRRGQEARLRCSPMKGHSHVYWYRQLPEEGLKFMVYLQKENIIDESGMPKERFSAEFPKEGPSILRIQQVVRGDSAAYFCASSRNRVTQGQYFGPGTRLTVT.

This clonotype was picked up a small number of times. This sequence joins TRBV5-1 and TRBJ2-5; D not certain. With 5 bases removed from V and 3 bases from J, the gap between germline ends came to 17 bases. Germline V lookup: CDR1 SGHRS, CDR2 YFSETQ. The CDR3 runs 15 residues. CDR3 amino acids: CASSRTVGSKETQYF. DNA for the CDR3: TGCGCCAGCAGTCGCACCGTCGGAAGTAAAGAGACCCAGTACTTC. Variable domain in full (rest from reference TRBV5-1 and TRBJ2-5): KAGVTQTPRYLIKTRGQQVTLSCSPISGHRSVSWYQQTPGQGLQFLFEYFSETQRNKGNFPGRFSGRQFSNSRSEMNVSTLELGDSALYLCASSRTVGSKETQYFGPGTRLLVL.

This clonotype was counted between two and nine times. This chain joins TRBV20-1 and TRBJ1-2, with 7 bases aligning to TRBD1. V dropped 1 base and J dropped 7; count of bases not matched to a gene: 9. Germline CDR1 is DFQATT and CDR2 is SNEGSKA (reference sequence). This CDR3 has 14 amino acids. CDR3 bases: TGCAGTGCTAGAGGCGGGCAGGGGGTTGGTGGCTACACCTTC. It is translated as CSARGGQGVGGYTF.

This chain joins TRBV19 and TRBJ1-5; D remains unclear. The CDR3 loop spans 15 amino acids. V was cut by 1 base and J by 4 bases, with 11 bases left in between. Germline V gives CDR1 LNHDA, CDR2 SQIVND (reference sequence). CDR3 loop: CASSIAGNRNQPQHF. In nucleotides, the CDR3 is TGTGCCAGTAGTATAGCCGGTAACCGAAATCAGCCCCAGCATTTT.

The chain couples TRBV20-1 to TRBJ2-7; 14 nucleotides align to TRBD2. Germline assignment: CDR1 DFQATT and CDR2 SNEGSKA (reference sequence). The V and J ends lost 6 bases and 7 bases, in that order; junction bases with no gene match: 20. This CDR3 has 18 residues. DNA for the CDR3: TGCAGTGCCAGACTAGCGGGAGGGCCGCTGGTTCTGGAGGGAGAGCAGTACTTC. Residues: CSARLAGGPLVLEGEQYF.

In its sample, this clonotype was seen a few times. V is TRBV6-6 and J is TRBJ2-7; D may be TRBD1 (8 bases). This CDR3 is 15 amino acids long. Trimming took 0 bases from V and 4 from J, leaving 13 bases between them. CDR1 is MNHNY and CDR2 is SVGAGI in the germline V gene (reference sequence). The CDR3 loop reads CASSYSDRGGYEQYF. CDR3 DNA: TGTGCCAGCAGTTACTCAGACAGGGGAGGGTACGAGCAGTACTTC.

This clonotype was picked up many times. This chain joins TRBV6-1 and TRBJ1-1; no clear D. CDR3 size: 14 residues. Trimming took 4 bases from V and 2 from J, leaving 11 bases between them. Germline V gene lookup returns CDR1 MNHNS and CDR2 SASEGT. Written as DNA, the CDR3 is TGTGCCAGCAGTGTATTAGGGAAAAACACTGAAGCTTTCTTT. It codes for CASSVLGKNTEAFF.

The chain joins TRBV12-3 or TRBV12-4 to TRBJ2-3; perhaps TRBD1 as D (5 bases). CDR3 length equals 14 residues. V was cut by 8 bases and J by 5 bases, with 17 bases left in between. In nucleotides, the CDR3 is TGTGCCAGCTGGCAGGGTGGCGGCGAAGATACGCAGTATTTT. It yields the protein CASWQGGGEDTQYF.

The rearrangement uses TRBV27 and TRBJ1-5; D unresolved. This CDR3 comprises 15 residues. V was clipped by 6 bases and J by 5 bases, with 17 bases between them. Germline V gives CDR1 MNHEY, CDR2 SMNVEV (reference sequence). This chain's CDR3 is CASSTVRSGDQPQHF. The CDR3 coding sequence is TGTGCCAGCAGCACGGTCCGGAGCGGGGATCAGCCCCAGCATTTT.